This TCR beta chain was profiled in a study of shared clonotypes between healthy human individuals. To note about this clone: The antigen remains unidentified.

Whole-study results and caveats: In a handful of donors, around 5.5% of naive CD4 clonotypes appeared in common.

Clones were read by immunoSEQ multiplex PCR, and TCRdb kept only the in-frame ones, dropping some. The data show 1,500,000 or so clones, 97% to 99% seen once. Donors, healthy HIV-negative adults, lacked recent acute infections or vaccinations. The sample comprised naive CD4+ T cells sorted from blood. This sample's subset: CD45RA+ positively selected. The source is a man younger than 45 in good health.

The DNA of the CDR3 is TGTGCCAGCAGCCCCTCGGGGGGGGGAAACACCGGGGAGCTGTTTTTT. It translates to CASSPSGGGNTGELFF. The V gene is TRBV5-4, the J gene TRBJ2-2; 8 nucleotides match TRBD2. V was clipped by 4 bases and J by 2 bases; unmatched bases: 7. Germline V gene lookup returns CDR1 SGHNT and CDR2 YYREEE (reference sequence). This CDR3 is 16 amino acids long.